This T cell receptor beta chain is from a study of early T cells in non-severe SARS-CoV-2 infection. Study in general: Investigators sequenced bulk RNA drawn from unsorted whole blood, and chains remained unpaired.

This clonotype was seen repeatedly, ten times or more. Its specificity is not known. Study-wide results and caveats: Missing private and CD4 specificities, VDJdb matching favored anti-spike CD8 responses.

The protocol attached unique molecular identifiers to individual cDNA molecules. TCRdb re-called the 5' RACE reads through MiXCR, storing one row per CDR3 protein. The data contain 30,000 to 45,000 distinct CDR3 sequences, less than 7% of them seen just once; the ten biggest clones take up roughly 4.5%. Per the germline V gene, CDR1 is SGHVS and CDR2 is FNYEAQ. Deletions cut 6 bases from V and 2 bases from J, with 14 bases between. The CDR3 extends over 14 amino acids. The sample was whole blood, taken at baseline. The TCR comes from an adult who was a healthcare worker with PCR-confirmed SARS-CoV-2 infection or an uninfected control (not recorded which). The chain employs TRBV7-6 and TRBJ2-7, with a possible D match to TRBD1 (6 bases). CDR3 in amino acids: CASSMGDTAYEQYF. CDR3 sequence (DNA): TGTGCCAGCAGTATGGGGGACACAGCCTACGAGCAGTACTTC.